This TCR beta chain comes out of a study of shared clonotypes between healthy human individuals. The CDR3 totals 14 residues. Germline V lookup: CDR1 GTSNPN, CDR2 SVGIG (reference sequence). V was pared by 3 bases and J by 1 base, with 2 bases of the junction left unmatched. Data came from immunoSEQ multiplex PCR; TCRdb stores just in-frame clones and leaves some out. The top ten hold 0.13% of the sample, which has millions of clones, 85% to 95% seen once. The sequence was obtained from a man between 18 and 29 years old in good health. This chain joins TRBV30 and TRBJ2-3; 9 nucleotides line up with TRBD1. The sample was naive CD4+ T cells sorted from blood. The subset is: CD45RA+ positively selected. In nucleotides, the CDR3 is TGTGCCTGGAGAGGGGACAGGGGCACAGATACGCAGTATTTT. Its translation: CAWRGDRGTDTQYF.